Following are 20 T cell receptor beta chains from one sample sequenced in a study of identical twins. TCRdb reprocessed the 5' RACE reads with MiXCR, giving one entry per CDR3 protein. The sample includes hundreds of thousands of distinct CDR3 sequences, roughly 12% of them seen just once. The same specimen was also included in a second study, on yellow fever vaccine responses in identical twins.

Sequencing was performed on PBMCs. These receptors were taken from a woman younger than 30 in good health.

This clonotype was seen ten or more times. The chain couples TRBV7-7 to TRBJ2-3; the match to TRBD1 covers 8 bases. Trimming removed 5 bases from V and 6 bases from J; junction bases left unmatched: 4. The CDR3 is 13 amino acids. Germline V gene data show CDR1 as SSHAT and CDR2 as FNYEAQ (reference sequence). CDR3 nucleotide sequence: TGTGCCAGCAGCATTCAGGGGGCGGATACGCAGTATTTT. Translation: CASSIQGADTQYF.

This clonotype was counted between two and nine times. The genes are TRBV3-1 and TRBJ2-3; 8 nucleotides line up with TRBD1. The CDR3 spans 21 residues. Trimming took 0 bases from V and 4 from J; bases not matched to a gene: 21. Germline values: CDR1 LGHDT, CDR2 YNNKEL (reference sequence). The CDR3 nucleotides are TGTGCCAGCAGCCAAGAATCATCTTTTGGCAGGGGGCGCTACATGGCAGATACGCAGTATTTT. Translation: CASSQESSFGRGRYMADTQYF.

V usage is TRBV5-1 and J usage is TRBJ1-1; 8 positions match TRBD1. This CDR3 spans 17 amino acids. CDR1 and CDR2 from the germline V gene are SGHRS and YFSETQ. V gave up 4 bases and J gave up 1 base; unmatched junction bases: 12. CDR3 bases: TGCGCCAGCAGCCTACGTGTCACAGGGGGAGGGAACACTGAAGCTTTCTTT. It translates to CASSLRVTGGGNTEAFF. The entire variable domain, with the rest obtained from reference TRBV5-1 and TRBJ1-1, is as follows: KAGVTQTPRYLIKTRGQQVTLSCSPISGHRSVSWYQQTPGQGLQFLFEYFSETQRNKGNFPGRFSGRQFSNSRSEMNVSTLELGDSALYLCASSLRVTGGGNTEAFFGQGTRLTVV.

This clonotype has only a few counts. This sequence joins TRBV10-3 and TRBJ2-2; TRBD2 aligns across 7 bases. Germline V gene data show CDR1 as ENHRY and CDR2 as SYGVKD. The CDR3 runs 15 residues. J was trimmed by 3 bases and V by 7 bases; bases with no gene match: 8. CDR3: CAITKTSSDTGELFF. The CDR3 nucleotides read TGTGCCATCACTAAGACTAGCTCAGACACCGGGGAGCTGTTTTTT.

This clonotype occurred a few times. The V and J genes are TRBV12-3 or TRBV12-4 and TRBJ2-2; D not certain. This CDR3 comprises 13 residues. The V end lost 8 bases, the J end lost 5 bases, and 12 bases lay between the germline ends. CDR3 in DNA: TGTGCCAGCGAAGCACTTGGGACCGGGGAGCTGTTTTTT. This translates into CASEALGTGELFF.

This clonotype was counted many times. The rearrangement uses TRBV6-2 or TRBV6-3 and TRBJ2-7; 13 positions agree with TRBD2. Unmatched junction bases numbered 5, after V lost 5 bases and J lost 4 bases. The germline gives CDR1 MNHEY, CDR2 SVGEGT. The CDR3 contains 15 residues. CDR3 DNA sequence: TGTGCCAGCAGTGACGGACTAGCGGGAGTTTACGAGCAGTACTTC. Translating gives CASSDGLAGVYEQYF.

V and J are TRBV6-5 and TRBJ2-2; maybe TRBD2 (6 bases). Trimming took off 3 bases at V and 4 bases at J, with 15 bases between the two ends. CDR1 is MNHEY and CDR2 is SVGAGI in the germline V gene. This CDR3 is built from 16 residues. The CDR3 DNA is TGTGCCAGCAGTTATCATGGTGGGGGAGGCACCGGGGAGCTGTTTTTT. The encoded protein is CASSYHGGGGTGELFF.

This clonotype was seen only a few times. The gene calls are TRBV28 and TRBJ2-7; 9 bases line up with TRBD1. The trim removed 5 bases at V and 2 bases at J, leaving 7 bases unmatched. Germline assignment: CDR1 MDHEN and CDR2 SYDVKM. CDR3 size: 15 residues. The CDR3 protein is CASSRSGTGTYEQYV. In DNA form, the CDR3 reads TGTGCCAGCAGTCGCTCCGGGACAGGGACCTACGAGCAGTACGTC.

This chain uses TRBV3-1 with TRBJ2-1, with D tentatively TRBD2 (6 bases). Germline CDR1 and CDR2: LGHDT and YNNKEL (reference sequence). Trimming pared 1 base from V and 3 bases from J, leaving 10 bases between. This CDR3 comprises 15 residues. CDR3 nucleotide sequence: TGTGCCAGCAGCCAAGGACTAGGAAACTACAATGAGCAGTTCTTC. Translation: CASSQGLGNYNEQFF.

This clonotype was seen only a few times. V gene TRBV2 combines with J gene TRBJ2-2, with TRBD2 matching 11 bases. The CDR3 contains 15 residues. Germline CDR1 SNHLY, CDR2 FYNNEI. V dropped 3 bases and J dropped 7; count of bases not matched to a gene: 4. DNA of the CDR3: TGTGCCAGCAGTGATTCCCTAGCGGGAGGCGGGGAGCTGTTTTTT. As protein: CASSDSLAGGGELFF. The full variable domain, with the rest looked up from reference TRBV2 and TRBJ2-2, is EPEVTQTPSHQVTQMGQEVILRCVPISNHLYFYWYRQILGQKVEFLVSFYNNEISEKSEIFDDQFSVERPDGSNFTLKIRSTKLEDSAMYFCASSDSLAGGGELFFGEGSRLTVL.

The chain carries TRBV4-1 and TRBJ1-6; 8 bases map to TRBD1. V was pared by 4 bases and J by 8 bases, with 16 bases of the junction left unmatched. Germline V gene sequence: CDR1 MGHRA, CDR2 YSYEKL. There are 18 residues in the CDR3. DNA of the CDR3: TGCGCCAGCAGCCCGGAACCCCAGGGGGCGTCGGTTTATTCACCCCTCCACTTT. It yields the protein CASSPEPQGASVYSPLHF.

This clonotype has just a few counts. The chain uses TRBV6-2 or TRBV6-3 and TRBJ1-6, with 7 bases aligning to TRBD1. Germline V gene data show CDR1 as MNHEY and CDR2 as SVGEGT. Trimming at V came to 7 bases and at J to 10 bases, leaving 7 bases not matched to a gene. The CDR3 is 13 residues long. The CDR3 sequence: CASIDREKSPLHF. DNA of the CDR3: TGTGCCAGCATCGACAGGGAGAAATCACCCCTCCACTTT.

J is TRBJ2-3 and V is TRBV7-8; D not resolved. The CDR3 runs to 13 residues. The germline V gene encodes CDR1 SGHVS and CDR2 FQNEAQ. Trimming removed 5 bases from V and 2 bases from J, with 8 bases in between. The CDR3 DNA sequence: TGTGCCAGCAGCCCATCTAACACAGATACGCAGTATTTT. It is translated as CASSPSNTDTQYF.

The V and J genes are TRBV7-4 and TRBJ2-7, with 8 positions matching TRBD1. The length of the CDR3 is 15 residues. J was trimmed by 2 bases and V by 7 bases; bases with no gene match: 10. CDR1 is SGHVT and CDR2 is SQSDAQ in the germline V gene. The CDR3 region is CASNPGTGVPYEQYF. Written as DNA, the CDR3 is TGTGCCAGCAACCCCGGGACAGGCGTACCCTACGAGCAGTACTTC.

The chain combines TRBV2 with TRBJ2-5, with TRBD1 matching 8 bases. Trimming cost V 6 bases and J 2 bases; bases outside gene matches: 5. The germline CDR1 and CDR2 sequences are SNHLY and FYNNEI. CDR3 size: 14 residues. The chain's CDR3 is CASRPGQGQETQYF. The CDR3 coding sequence is TGTGCCAGCAGACCCGGACAGGGACAAGAGACCCAGTACTTC. Drawing the rest from reference TRBV2 and TRBJ2-5, the complete variable domain is EPEVTQTPSHQVTQMGQEVILRCVPISNHLYFYWYRQILGQKVEFLVSFYNNEISEKSEIFDDQFSVERPDGSNFTLKIRSTKLEDSAMYFCASRPGQGQETQYFGPGTRLLVL.

V usage is TRBV12-3 or TRBV12-4 and J usage is TRBJ1-1; TRBD1 matches at 9 bases. CDR3 size: 14 residues. V lost 7 bases, J lost 4 bases, and 7 bases stayed unmatched. The CDR3 spells CASTWGTGTTEAFF. The CDR3 coding sequence is TGTGCCAGCACCTGGGGGACAGGGACCACTGAAGCTTTCTTT.

This clonotype was seen ten or more times. The chain couples TRBV12-3 or TRBV12-4 to TRBJ2-2, with 9 bases lining up with TRBD2. J gave up 6 bases and V 7 bases, and 6 bases lay outside the gene matches. This CDR3 comprises 14 residues. For the CDR3, the DNA is TGTGCCAGCATTCCGGGACTAGCATCCGGGGAGCTGTTTTTT. Amino acid sequence: CASIPGLASGELFF.

The chain uses TRBV3-1 and TRBJ2-1; 13 bases are a match to TRBD2. The J segment lost 5 bases and the V segment lost 8 bases, leaving 6 bases of the junction unmatched. Per the germline V gene, CDR1 is LGHDT and CDR2 is YNNKEL (reference sequence). The CDR3 runs 15 residues. The CDR3 DNA sequence: TGTGCCAGCGCGAAACTAGCGGGGGGGCACAATGAGCAGTTCTTC. Translated: CASAKLAGGHNEQFF.

The rearrangement links TRBV4-2 to TRBJ2-3; maybe TRBD2 (5 bases). V was trimmed by 4 bases and J by 1 base, leaving 15 bases between them. Germline-derived CDR1 and CDR2 are LGHNA and YNFKEQ. This CDR3 comprises 16 residues. CDR3 region: CASSPTTADRTDTQYF. DNA of the CDR3: TGTGCCAGCAGCCCAACTACAGCGGATCGCACAGATACGCAGTATTTT.

The sample holds a few counts of this clonotype. The J gene is TRBJ2-7, the V gene TRBV20-1; possibly TRBD2 for D (5 bases). Trimming left V 1 base short and J 3 bases short, with 13 bases between. Germline loops: CDR1 DFQATT, CDR2 SNEGSKA (reference sequence). CDR3 length equals 14 residues. CDR3 protein: CSARGSGSLYEQYF. The CDR3 nucleotides read TGCAGTGCTAGAGGTTCGGGGAGTCTCTACGAGCAGTACTTC.